A single sample is the source of the 23 T cell receptor beta chains below, sequenced in a study of memory CD8 T cells in hepatitis C reinfection. Sample time point: late/post reinfection, 12 to 24 weeks after detection. The sorted cells went straight to TCR sequencing with no prior in vitro expansion. Data came from immunoSEQ multiplex PCR; TCRdb stores just in-frame clones and leaves some out. The sample includes about 46,000 clones, 89% of them seen just once. Sequencing used naive CD8+ T cells sorted from blood. The source of these receptors is a man between 18 and 35 years old with hepatitis C virus infection.

The sample holds one count of this clone. The chain uses TRBV7-9 and TRBJ1-1; tentative D call: TRBD1 (6 bases). Germline lookup yields CDR1 SEHNR and CDR2 FQNEAQ (reference sequence). The CDR3 covers 12 residues. V was cut by 5 bases and J by 6 bases, with 10 bases left in between. CDR3 nucleotide sequence: TGTGCCAGCAGCGGGGGGGGCCCTGAAGCTTTCTTT. It codes for CASSGGGPEAFF. The whole variable domain, remainder taken from reference TRBV7-9 and TRBJ1-1, is DTGVSQNPRHKITKRGQNVTFRCDPISEHNRLYWYRQTLGQGPEFLTYFQNEAQLEKSRLLSDRFSAERPKGSFSTLEIQRTEQGDSAMYLCASSGGGPEAFFGQGTRLTVV.

The chain joins TRBV27 to TRBJ2-3, with TRBD2 matching over 7 bases. Trimming removed 4 bases from V and 4 bases from J; junction bases left unmatched: 17. The CDR3 runs to 18 residues. Per the germline V gene, CDR1 is MNHEY and CDR2 is SMNVEV (reference sequence). This CDR3 reads CASSSPRLGSSGADTQYF. In DNA form, the CDR3 reads TGTGCCAGCAGTTCCCCCCGTTTAGGTTCCAGCGGGGCAGATACGCAGTATTTT.

This rearrangement joins TRBV2 to TRBJ2-1; tentative D call: TRBD1 (5 bases). Germline values: CDR1 SNHLY, CDR2 FYNNEI. The V and J ends lost 4 bases and 0 bases respectively, with 13 bases between them. The CDR3 has 16 residues. The CDR3 coding sequence is TGTGCCAGCAGTGTTAGACAGCAGAGCTCCTACAATGAGCAGTTCTTC. Translating gives CASSVRQQSSYNEQFF.

The rearrangement joins TRBV11-2 to TRBJ2-7; D may be TRBD2 (5 bases). Per germline, CDR1 SGHAT and CDR2 FQNNGV. Trimming removed 6 bases at V and 4 bases at J, with 10 bases between. The CDR3 is 12 amino acids. CDR3 loop: CASRIGKYEQYF. CDR3 DNA: TGTGCCAGCAGAATCGGGAAATACGAGCAGTACTTC.

The V call is TRBV5-1, the J call TRBJ1-1; 8 bases match TRBD1. V lost 2 bases and J lost 1; bases outside the gene matches: 7. Germline values: CDR1 SGHRS, CDR2 YFSETQ. The CDR3 spans 16 residues. The CDR3 loop is CASSFQAGGQNTEAFF. CDR3 DNA sequence: TGCGCCAGCAGCTTTCAGGCAGGGGGCCAGAACACTGAAGCTTTCTTT.

In its sample, this clone was seen once. The rearrangement links TRBV7-2 to TRBJ1-2; D unresolved. This CDR3 has 14 amino acids. Germline V lookup: CDR1 SGHTA, CDR2 FQGNSA. Trimming left V 2 bases short and J 5 bases short, with 12 bases between. In nucleotides, the CDR3 is TGTGCCAGCAGCTTAATATTGGCTGTTTATGGCTACACCTTC. Translating gives CASSLILAVYGYTF.

This clone was detected only once. The chain joins TRBV25-1 to TRBJ1-1, with D tentatively TRBD1 (5 bases). V shed 1 base and J shed 1 base, with 13 bases lying between them. In germline, CDR1 is MGHDK, CDR2 SYGVNS. CDR3 length: 16 amino acids. CDR3 nucleotides: TGTGCCAGCAGTGAATCCCGGGGGACGGCGAACACTGAAGCTTTCTTT. Encoded protein: CASSESRGTANTEAFF.

V gene TRBV28 combines with J gene TRBJ1-1; TRBD1 might be the D (6 bases). Germline loops: CDR1 MDHEN, CDR2 SYDVKM. V was shortened by 5 bases and J by 0 bases, with 16 bases between the two germline ends. This CDR3 is 16 amino acids long. CDR3 in amino acids: CASSLSGGALNTEAFF. DNA of the CDR3: TGTGCCAGCAGTCTAAGTGGGGGGGCATTGAACACTGAAGCTTTCTTT.

The CDR3 nucleotides read TGTGCCAGCAGCTTCCCAGATAGCAATCAGCCCCAGCATTTT. Translated, it gives CASSFPDSNQPQHF. V usage is TRBV7-2 and J usage is TRBJ1-5; D is unclear. V was shortened by 3 bases and J by 0 bases, with 6 bases between the two germline ends. The CDR3 covers 14 residues. CDR1 is SGHTA and CDR2 is FQGNSA in the germline V gene.

The chain joins TRBV2 to TRBJ2-5; 8 bases fit TRBD2. The CDR3 extends over 13 amino acids. J lost 5 bases, V lost 6 bases, and 5 bases had no gene match. From germline, CDR1 is SNHLY and CDR2 FYNNEI. CDR3 region: CASRETSEETQYF. The CDR3 DNA reads as TGTGCCAGCAGAGAGACTAGCGAGGAGACCCAGTACTTC. Filled out from reference TRBV2 and TRBJ2-5, the complete variable domain reads EPEVTQTPSHQVTQMGQEVILRCVPISNHLYFYWYRQILGQKVEFLVSFYNNEISEKSEIFDDQFSVERPDGSNFTLKIRSTKLEDSAMYFCASRETSEETQYFGPGTRLLVL.

V and J are TRBV5-1 and TRBJ1-2; D is undetermined. Trimming cost V 4 bases and J 1 base, with 14 bases left between them. The CDR3 covers 15 residues. Germline CDR1 SGHRS, CDR2 YFSETQ. CDR3 amino acids: CASSPFTQDNYGYTF. As DNA, the CDR3 is TGCGCCAGCAGCCCGTTCACCCAGGATAACTATGGCTACACCTTC.

This chain links TRBV6-5 with TRBJ2-5, with a tentative D call TRBD2 (7 bases). Gene TRBJ2-7 matches the end of the DNA better, so the J call may be wrong. CDR1 MNHEY and CDR2 SVGAGI come from the germline V gene. CDR3 size: 14 residues. The CDR3 DNA is TGTGCCAGCAGTTACGGGGGGGCCTCCTACGAGCAGTACTTC. Amino acid sequence: CASSYGGASYEQYF.

The chain joins TRBV7-6 to TRBJ2-7; 8 nucleotides line up with TRBD1. There are 15 residues in the CDR3. The germline V gene has CDR1 SGHVS and CDR2 FNYEAQ. J was trimmed by 0 bases and V by 4 bases; bases with no gene match: 5. The CDR3 DNA sequence: TGTGCCAGCAGCTCATCCGGGACAGGCTCCTACGAGCAGTACTTC. Its protein product is CASSSSGTGSYEQYF. The full variable domain, completed using reference TRBV7-6 and TRBJ2-7, is GAGVSQSPRYKVTKRGQDVALRCDPISGHVSLYWYRQALGQGPEFLTYFNYEAQQDKSGLPNDRFSAERPEGSISTLTIQRTEQRDSAMYRCASSSSGTGSYEQYFGPGTRLTVT.

The rearrangement joins TRBV29-1 to TRBJ2-7; tentatively, D is TRBD1 (5 bases). V lost 3 bases and J lost 3, with 9 bases in between. There are 12 residues in the CDR3. CDR1 SQVTM and CDR2 ANQGSEA come from the germline V gene. DNA for the CDR3: TGCAGCGTTGAGACAGACATCTACGAGCAGTACTTC. It is translated as CSVETDIYEQYF.

This clone occurred once. This chain joins TRBV6-1 and TRBJ1-5, with 8 nucleotides matching TRBD1. The CDR3 totals 14 residues. Germline V gene data show CDR1 as MNHNS and CDR2 as SASEGT. The J segment lost 5 bases and the V segment lost 7 bases, leaving 7 bases of the junction unmatched. CDR3: CASTAGTGHQPQHF. The CDR3 DNA reads TGTGCCAGCACCGCCGGGACAGGACATCAGCCCCAGCATTTT.

The chain employs TRBV21-1 and TRBJ2-1; the table's D gene call, TRBD2, was not cross checked with the DNA. TRBV21-1 is marked as a pseudogene. CDR3 length: 15 residues. CDR3 in amino acids: CATLERTSAGDEQFF. Written as DNA, the CDR3 is TGTGCCACCCTGGAGCGGACTAGCGCGGGGGATGAGCAGTTCTTC.

This chain connects TRBV2 to TRBJ2-7; possibly TRBD2 for D (6 bases). Trimming took 4 bases from V and 1 from J, leaving 14 bases between them. From germline, CDR1 is SNHLY and CDR2 FYNNEI. The length of the CDR3 is 15 residues. The CDR3 sequence: CASSGLAIESYEQYF. The CDR3 nucleotides are TGTGCCAGCAGTGGTCTAGCGATCGAGTCCTACGAGCAGTACTTC.

The V call is TRBV6-1, the J call TRBJ1-1; D is unresolved. The CDR3 is made up of 13 amino acids. V lost 6 bases and J 3 bases, leaving 11 bases between the germline ends. CDR1 and CDR2 from the germline V gene are MNHNS and SASEGT. The CDR3 sequence: CASSPTGDTEAFF. The CDR3 DNA follows: TGTGCCAGCAGCCCCACGGGAGACACTGAAGCTTTCTTT.

The CDR3 sequence: CASSPGQLQETQYF. The CDR3 nucleotides are TGCGCCAGCAGCCCGGGACAGCTTCAAGAGACCCAGTACTTC. The rearrangement joins TRBV5-1 to TRBJ2-5; TRBD1 agrees at 7 bases. Per germline, CDR1 SGHRS and CDR2 YFSETQ. The CDR3 is 14 residues long. With V trimmed by 4 bases and J by 2 bases, 5 bases remained unmatched.

A note on this clone: At one end the junction does not follow the germline gene, possibly because of a read error. The rearrangement joins TRBV5-1 to TRBJ2-7, with D hard to call. Germline loops: CDR1 SGHRS, CDR2 YFSETQ. The CDR3 consists of 15 residues. In nucleotides, the CDR3 is TGTGCCAGCAGCTTGGCGGTAGCCGGTCCCTACGAGCAGTACTTC. This gives the protein CASSLAVAGPYEQYF.

This sequence joins TRBV5-5 and TRBJ2-3, with TRBD2 matching 9 bases. Germline trimming cut 2 bases from V and 4 bases from J; bases unmatched to any gene: 11. This CDR3 has 17 amino acids. Germline values: CDR1 SGHKS, CDR2 YYEKEE (reference sequence). As DNA, the CDR3 is TGTGCCAGCAGCTTCTATGGCGGGGGGGCCGGTGCAGATACGCAGTATTTT. Translation gives CASSFYGGGAGADTQYF.

The sample holds one count of this clone. The V gene is TRBV29-1, the J gene TRBJ2-2; TRBD2 is a possible D gene (6 bases). The CDR3 consists of 12 residues. V lost 4 bases and J 5 bases, leaving 8 bases between the germline ends. Germline V gene data show CDR1 as SQVTM and CDR2 as ANQGSEA. CDR3 region: CSVVGGTGELFF. The CDR3 DNA reads TGCAGCGTTGTGGGGGGAACCGGGGAGCTGTTTTTT.

The V gene is TRBV4-1, the J gene TRBJ2-2; 8 bases map to TRBD2. There are 13 residues in the CDR3. Germline assignment: CDR1 MGHRA and CDR2 YSYEKL. The trim removed 4 bases at V and 6 bases at J, leaving 1 base unmatched. The CDR3 loop reads CASSPGGAGELFF. The DNA of the CDR3 is TGCGCCAGCAGCCCCGGGGGGGCCGGGGAGCTGTTTTTT.